A single TCR beta chain is shown here with its context. Its antigen specificity is not known. Base qualities are not at hand, and no much larger clone is one base apart. This entry comes from a study of vaccination and CD4 T cells after COVID-19 (dated by TCRdb to 2022 to 2024). With regard to the full study: SARS-CoV-2 positivity had been established in the convalescent patients by nasal swab PCR, and mild disease was recorded in under ten of these patients and severe disease in one. Participants received two doses of either the Pfizer-BioNTech BNT162b2 vaccine (n=8) or the Moderna mRNA-1273 vaccine (n=2). Post-vaccine blood samples were collected a median of about 11 weeks after the second vaccine dose, ranging from about 14 to 241 days. Control cultures received a CEFX viral epitope pool as the positive control, an HIV-1 Nef peptide pool as the negative control, or no peptide. In around ten COVID-19 convalescent patients and 4 infection-naive healthy vaccine recipients, the spike-specific CD4+ TCR repertoire before mRNA vaccination was compared with the repertoire after mRNA vaccination. Post-COVID blood samples were collected from convalescent patients a median of approximately 93 days after diagnosis, with a range of roughly 35 to 170 days. Six males and four females were included in the convalescent cohort, with two Hispanic individuals, seven Caucasians, two Asians and one multiracial person represented. The cultures were stimulated with overlapping spike peptide pools from SARS-CoV-2 and from the common cold coronaviruses HCoV-NL63, HCoV-OC43 and HCoV-229E. Paper-wide results and their limitations: In convalescent patients, a median around 89% of post-vaccine SARS-CoV-2-reactive clones were detected only after vaccination, suggesting vaccine-specific priming. The median count of SARS-CoV-2-reactive clonotypes went up from approximately 22 after infection to 30 to 40 after vaccination, although the change was not significant. The study included relatively few convalescent patients and did not analyze early timepoints after natural infection. Of the vaccine-specific clones in convalescent patients, 304 of 307, or nearly all, reacted only to SARS-CoV-2 spike and did not cross-react with common cold coronaviruses.

Explained via the paper, the treatment or condition label denotes: roughly 10-day PBMC culture with coronavirus spike peptide pools or control peptides (ViraFEST assay). The ViraFEST assay was used in the study, in which antigen-specific T cells were expanded with peptide pools and expanded clonotypes were subsequently identified by TCR sequencing. The convalescent patients' positive SARS-CoV-2 PCR tests fell between March and December 2020, which was before the Alpha, Beta and Delta variants emerged in the United States. Two million PBMCs per well were cultured in IMDM with about 5% human AB serum and 8.5 to 10 IU/ml IL-2, plus 10 ug/ml peptide pools. On days 3 and 7, half of the culture medium was replaced with fresh IL-2-containing medium. Once the cells had been in culture for around 10 days, the EasySep CD4+ T cell isolation kit was used to isolate CD4+ T cells by negative selection. PBMCs were separated from whole blood using Ficoll-Paque Plus gradient centrifugation and then either used fresh or cryopreserved at -140C. Each culture condition was generally run in triplicate wells.

Library creation used PCR. DNA from cultured CD4+ T cells was subjected to TCR sequencing with the Oncomine TCR Beta short-read assay at the Johns Hopkins FTIC core. Genomic DNA was extracted from the cultured CD4+ T cells with the QIAamp micro DNA kit. Oncomine TCR Beta libraries from cultured CD4+ T cells were pooled with unique dual indexes and sequenced on an Illumina iSeq 100. The published analysis was carried out like this. Non-productive sequences were removed, and CDR3s that did not start with C, did not end with F or W, or were shorter than 7 amino acids were discarded. The MANAFEST web application was used to identify antigen-specific clonotypes by comparing peptide-stimulated wells against reference wells and other culture wells. Positive clones required FDR below 0.05, an odds ratio above 5, and productive frequency above 0.1% in at least two of three replicate wells. A clonotype was classed as cross-reactive if the clonotype showed significant expansion both in SARS-CoV-2 spike wells and in at least one common cold coronavirus spike condition. CDR3 homology was assessed with Levenshtein distances (stringdist) and unrooted phylogenetic trees (ape) in R version 3.6.1. In-frame beta chains were kept once TCRdb had trimmed the public reads at Q25 with fastp and called clones with MiXCR. Identical CDR3 proteins give one entry, which carries the most common genes and DNA. The V and J calls shown here were made by TCRdb, not taken from the authors' results. The sample records 25,000 or so distinct CDR3 sequences, about 40% of which are singletons. Approximately 7.6% of the sample is in the top ten clones.

This clonotype was obtained from a human donor who had recovered from COVID-19. The specimen was CD4+ T cells from blood, cultured in vitro.

At the DNA level, the sequence is TGTGCCAGCAGATTGACACAAAACTATGGCTACACCTTC. Its protein is CASRLTQNYGYTF. The rearranged chain carries TRBV27 and TRBJ1-2; there is no confident call for the D gene. For CDR1 and CDR2, the germline V gene (reference sequence) lists MNHEY and SMNVEV. V is cut by 6 bases and J by 2 bases, and the space between the germline ends is 10 bases. The CDR3 numbers 13 residues from cysteine through phenylalanine. Of the read, only the CDR3 DNA is kept; its 39 bases are in frame from base 1.